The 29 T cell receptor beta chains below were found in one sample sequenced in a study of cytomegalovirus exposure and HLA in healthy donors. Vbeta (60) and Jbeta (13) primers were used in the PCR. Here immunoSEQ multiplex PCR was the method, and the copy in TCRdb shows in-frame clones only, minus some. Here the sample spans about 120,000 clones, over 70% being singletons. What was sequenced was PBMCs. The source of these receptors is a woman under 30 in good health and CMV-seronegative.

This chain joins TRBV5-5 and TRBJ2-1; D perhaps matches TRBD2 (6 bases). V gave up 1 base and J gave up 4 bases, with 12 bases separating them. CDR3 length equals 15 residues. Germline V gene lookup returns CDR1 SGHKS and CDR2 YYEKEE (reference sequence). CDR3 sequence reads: CASSLLRGEYNEQFF. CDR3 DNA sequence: TGTGCCAGCAGCTTGTTACGCGGGGAATACAATGAGCAGTTCTTC.

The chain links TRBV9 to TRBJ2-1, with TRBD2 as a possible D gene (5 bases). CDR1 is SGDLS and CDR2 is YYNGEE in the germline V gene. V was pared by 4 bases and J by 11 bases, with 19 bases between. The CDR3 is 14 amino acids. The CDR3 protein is CASSPPQRTTKQFF. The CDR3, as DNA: TGTGCCAGCAGCCCCCCCCAGCGGACGACGAAGCAGTTCTTC.

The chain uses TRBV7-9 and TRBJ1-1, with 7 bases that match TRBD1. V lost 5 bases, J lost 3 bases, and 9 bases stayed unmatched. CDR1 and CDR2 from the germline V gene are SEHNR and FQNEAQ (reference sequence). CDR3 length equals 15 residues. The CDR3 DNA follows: TGTGCCAGCAGCCCGAGACAGGGCTCGGACACTGAAGCTTTCTTT. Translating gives CASSPRQGSDTEAFF.

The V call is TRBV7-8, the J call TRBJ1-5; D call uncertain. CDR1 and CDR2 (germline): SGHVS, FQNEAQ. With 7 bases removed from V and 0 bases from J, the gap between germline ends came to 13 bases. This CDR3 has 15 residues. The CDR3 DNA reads TGTGCCAGCAACCCGCGGGGAGATAGCAATCAGCCCCAGCATTTT. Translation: CASNPRGDSNQPQHF.

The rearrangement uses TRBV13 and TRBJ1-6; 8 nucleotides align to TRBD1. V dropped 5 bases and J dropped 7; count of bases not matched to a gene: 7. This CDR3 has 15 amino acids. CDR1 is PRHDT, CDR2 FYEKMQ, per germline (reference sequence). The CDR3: CASSGGDRRNSPLHF. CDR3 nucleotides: TGTGCCAGCAGCGGGGGGGACAGGAGAAATTCACCCCTCCACTTT.

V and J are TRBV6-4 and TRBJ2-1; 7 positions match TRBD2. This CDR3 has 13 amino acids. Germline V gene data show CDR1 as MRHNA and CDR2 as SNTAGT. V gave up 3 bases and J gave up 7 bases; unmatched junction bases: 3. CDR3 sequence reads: CASSEGGENEQFF. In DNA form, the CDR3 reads TGTGCCAGCAGTGAGGGGGGGGAGAATGAGCAGTTCTTC.

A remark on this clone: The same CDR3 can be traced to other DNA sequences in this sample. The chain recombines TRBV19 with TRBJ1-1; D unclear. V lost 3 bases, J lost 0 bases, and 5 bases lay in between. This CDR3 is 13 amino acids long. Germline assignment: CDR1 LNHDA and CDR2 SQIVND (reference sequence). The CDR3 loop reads CASSIGVNTEAFF. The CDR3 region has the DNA TGTGCCAGTAGTATCGGGGTGAACACTGAAGCTTTCTTT.

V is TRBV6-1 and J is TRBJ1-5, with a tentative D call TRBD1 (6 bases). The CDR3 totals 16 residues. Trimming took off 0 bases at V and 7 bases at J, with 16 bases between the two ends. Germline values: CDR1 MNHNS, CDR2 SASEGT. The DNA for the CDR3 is TGTGCCAGCAGTGAAGCGCTGAACAGGGTATACCAGCCCCAGCATTTT. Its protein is CASSEALNRVYQPQHF.

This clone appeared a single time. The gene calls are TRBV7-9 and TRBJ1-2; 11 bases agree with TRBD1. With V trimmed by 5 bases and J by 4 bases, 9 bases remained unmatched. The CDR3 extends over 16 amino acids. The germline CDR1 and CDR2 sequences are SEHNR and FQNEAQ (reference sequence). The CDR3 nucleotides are TGTGCCAGCAGCCTCTCGGGACAGGGGGGATCCTATGGCTACACCTTC. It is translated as CASSLSGQGGSYGYTF.

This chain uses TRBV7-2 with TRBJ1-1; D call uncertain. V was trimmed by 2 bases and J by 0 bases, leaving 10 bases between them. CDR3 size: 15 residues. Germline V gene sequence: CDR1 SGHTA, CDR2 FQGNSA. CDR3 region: CASSLLGVMNTEAFF. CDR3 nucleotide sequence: TGTGCCAGCAGCTTACTAGGAGTTATGAACACTGAAGCTTTCTTT.

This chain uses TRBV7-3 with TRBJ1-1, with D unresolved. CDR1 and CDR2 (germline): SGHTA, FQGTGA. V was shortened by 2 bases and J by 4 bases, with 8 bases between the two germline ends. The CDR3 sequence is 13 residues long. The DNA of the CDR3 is TGTGCCAGCAGCTTAGAGTTCGGCACTGAAGCTTTCTTT. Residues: CASSLEFGTEAFF.

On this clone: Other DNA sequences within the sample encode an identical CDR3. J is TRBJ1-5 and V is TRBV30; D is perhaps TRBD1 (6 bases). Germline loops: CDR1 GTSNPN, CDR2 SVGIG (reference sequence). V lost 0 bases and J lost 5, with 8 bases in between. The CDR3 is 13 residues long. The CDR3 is CAWSVQGDQPQHF. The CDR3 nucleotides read TGTGCCTGGAGTGTACAGGGAGATCAGCCCCAGCATTTT.

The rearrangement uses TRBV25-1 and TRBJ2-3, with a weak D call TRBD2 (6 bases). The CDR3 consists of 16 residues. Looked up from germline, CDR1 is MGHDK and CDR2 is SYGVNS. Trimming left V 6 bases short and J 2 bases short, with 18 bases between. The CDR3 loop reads CASSAYSGLPTDTQYF. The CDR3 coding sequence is TGTGCCAGCAGCGCATACTCGGGACTCCCCACAGATACGCAGTATTTT.

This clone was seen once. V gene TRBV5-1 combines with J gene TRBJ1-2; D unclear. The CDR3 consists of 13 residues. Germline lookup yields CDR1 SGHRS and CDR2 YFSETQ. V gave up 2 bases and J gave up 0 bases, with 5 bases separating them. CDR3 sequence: CASSFGTNYGYTF. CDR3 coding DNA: TGCGCCAGCAGCTTCGGGACTAACTATGGCTACACCTTC.

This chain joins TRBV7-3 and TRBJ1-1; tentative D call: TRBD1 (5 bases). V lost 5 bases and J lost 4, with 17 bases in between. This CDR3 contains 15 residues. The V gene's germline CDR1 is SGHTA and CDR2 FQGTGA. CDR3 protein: CASSAASGLGTEAFF. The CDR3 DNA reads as TGTGCCAGCAGCGCTGCATCAGGGTTGGGCACTGAAGCTTTCTTT. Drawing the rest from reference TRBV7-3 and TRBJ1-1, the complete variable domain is GAGVSQTPSNKVTEKGKYVELRCDPISGHTALYWYRQSLGQGPEFLIYFQGTGAADDSGLPNDRFFAVRPEGSVSTLKIQRTERGDSAVYLCASSAASGLGTEAFFGQGTRLTVV.

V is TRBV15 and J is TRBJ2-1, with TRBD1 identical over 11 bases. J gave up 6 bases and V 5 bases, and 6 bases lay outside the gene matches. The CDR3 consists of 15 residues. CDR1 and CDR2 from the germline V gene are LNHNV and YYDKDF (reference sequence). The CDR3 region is CATSYGTGGANEQFF. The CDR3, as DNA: TGTGCCACCAGCTACGGGACAGGGGGGGCCAATGAGCAGTTCTTC.

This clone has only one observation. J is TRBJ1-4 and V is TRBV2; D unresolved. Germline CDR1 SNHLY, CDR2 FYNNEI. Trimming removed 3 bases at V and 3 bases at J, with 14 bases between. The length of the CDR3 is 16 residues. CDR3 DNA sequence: TGTGCCAGCAGTGACGAGGGTTTAGGTTCTAATGAAAAACTGTTTTTT. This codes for CASSDEGLGSNEKLFF.

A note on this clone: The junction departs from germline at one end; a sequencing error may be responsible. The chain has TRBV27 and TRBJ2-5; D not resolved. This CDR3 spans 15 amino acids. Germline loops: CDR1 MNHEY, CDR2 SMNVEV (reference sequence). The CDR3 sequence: CASSPASPSQGTQYF. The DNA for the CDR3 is TGTGCCAGCAGCCCCGCGTCTCCTAGTCAAGGGACCCAGTACTTC.

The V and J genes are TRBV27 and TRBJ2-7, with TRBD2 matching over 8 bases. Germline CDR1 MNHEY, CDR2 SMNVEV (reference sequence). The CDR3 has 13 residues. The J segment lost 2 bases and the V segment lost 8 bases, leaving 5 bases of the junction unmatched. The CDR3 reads CASGGTRPYEQYF. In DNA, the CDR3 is TGTGCCAGCGGGGGGACTAGACCCTACGAGCAGTACTTC.

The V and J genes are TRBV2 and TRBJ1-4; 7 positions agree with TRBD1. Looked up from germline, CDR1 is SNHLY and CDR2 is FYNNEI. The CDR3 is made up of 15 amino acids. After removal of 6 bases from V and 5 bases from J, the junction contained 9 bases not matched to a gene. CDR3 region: CASSDQGEPNEKLFF. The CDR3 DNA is TGTGCCAGCAGCGACCAGGGGGAACCCAATGAAAAACTGTTTTTT.

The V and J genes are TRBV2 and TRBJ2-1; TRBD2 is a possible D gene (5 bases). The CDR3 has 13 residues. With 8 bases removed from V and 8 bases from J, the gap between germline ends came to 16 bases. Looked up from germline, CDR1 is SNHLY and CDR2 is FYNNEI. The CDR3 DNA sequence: TGTGCCAGCCGGGATCTTATCTCCGATGAGCAGTTCTTC. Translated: CASRDLISDEQFF.

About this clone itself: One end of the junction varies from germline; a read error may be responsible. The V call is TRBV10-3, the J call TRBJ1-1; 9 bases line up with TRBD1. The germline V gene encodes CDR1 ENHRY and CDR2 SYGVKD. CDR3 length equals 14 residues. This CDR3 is CAIGTTGGATEVFF. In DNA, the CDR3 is TGTGCCATCGGGACGACAGGGGGTGCCACTGAAGTTTTCTTT.

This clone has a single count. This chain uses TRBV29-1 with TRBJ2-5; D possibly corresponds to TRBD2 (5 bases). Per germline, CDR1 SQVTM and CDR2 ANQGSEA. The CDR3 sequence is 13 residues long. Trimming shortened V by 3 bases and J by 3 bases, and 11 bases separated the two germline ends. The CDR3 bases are TGCAGCGTTGAGCCTAGCCCGGAAGAGACCCAGTACTTC. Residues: CSVEPSPEETQYF.

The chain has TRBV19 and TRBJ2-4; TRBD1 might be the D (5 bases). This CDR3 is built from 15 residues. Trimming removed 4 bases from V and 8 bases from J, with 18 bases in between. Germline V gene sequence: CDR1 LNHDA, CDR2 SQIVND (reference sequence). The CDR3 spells CASSTRSKGMDIQYF. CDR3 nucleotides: TGTGCCAGTAGTACACGATCTAAGGGGATGGACATTCAGTACTTC.

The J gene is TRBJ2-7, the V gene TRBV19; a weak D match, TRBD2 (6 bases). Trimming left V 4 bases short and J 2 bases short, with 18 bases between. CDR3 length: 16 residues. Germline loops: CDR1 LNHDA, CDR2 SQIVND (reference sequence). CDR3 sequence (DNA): TGTGCCAGTAGTACGGGAGTACGGAGTTTTCCCTACGAGCAGTACTTC. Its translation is CASSTGVRSFPYEQYF. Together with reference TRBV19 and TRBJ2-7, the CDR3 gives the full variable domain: DGGITQSPKYLFRKEGQNVTLSCEQNLNHDAMYWYRQDPGQGLRLIYYSQIVNDFQKGDIAEGYSVSREKKESFPLTVTSAQKNPTAFYLCASSTGVRSFPYEQYFGPGTRLTVT.

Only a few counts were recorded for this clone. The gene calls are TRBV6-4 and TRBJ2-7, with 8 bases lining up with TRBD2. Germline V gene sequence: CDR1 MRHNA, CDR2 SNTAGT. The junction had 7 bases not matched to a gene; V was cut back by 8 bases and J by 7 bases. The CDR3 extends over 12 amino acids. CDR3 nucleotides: TGTGCCAGCCAAGCGGGAGAGGGGGAGCAGTACTTC. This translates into CASQAGEGEQYF.

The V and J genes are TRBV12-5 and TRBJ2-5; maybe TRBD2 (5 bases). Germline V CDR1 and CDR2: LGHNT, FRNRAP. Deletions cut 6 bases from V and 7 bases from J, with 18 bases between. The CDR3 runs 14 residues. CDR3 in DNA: TGTGCTAGTGGACCCGCCGGAGGTCCTCCGACCCAGTACTTC. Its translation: CASGPAGGPPTQYF.

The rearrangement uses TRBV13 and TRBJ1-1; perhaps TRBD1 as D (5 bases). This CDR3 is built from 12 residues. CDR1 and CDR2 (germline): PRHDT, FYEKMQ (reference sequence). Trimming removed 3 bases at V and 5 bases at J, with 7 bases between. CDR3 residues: CASSFGGTEAFF. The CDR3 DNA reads TGTGCCAGCAGCTTCGGGGGTACTGAAGCTTTCTTT.

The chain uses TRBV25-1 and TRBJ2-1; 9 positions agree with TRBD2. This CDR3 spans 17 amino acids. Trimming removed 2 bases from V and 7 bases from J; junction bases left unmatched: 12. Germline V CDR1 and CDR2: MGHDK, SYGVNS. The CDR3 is CASSEGGKAGGWNEQFF. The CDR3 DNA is TGTGCCAGCAGTGAAGGTGGTAAAGCGGGAGGATGGAATGAGCAGTTCTTC.